One and the same sample provided the 2 T cell receptor beta chains below, sequenced in a study of vaccination and CD4 T cells after COVID-19. No antigens are known for them. Treatment of the sample: roughly 11-day PBMC culture with coronavirus spike peptide pools or control peptides (ViraFEST assay). CD4+ T cells of the unexposed donor were collected before the COVID-19 pandemic (2011-2018). The assay that was used to sequence DNA from cultured CD4+ T cells was the Oncomine TCR Beta short-read assay. In TCRdb, the PCR reads were re-called with MiXCR into one record per CDR3 protein. The sample has about 6,900 distinct CDR3 sequences; under 25% are singletons. Sample: CD4+ T cells from blood, cultured in vitro. Source of these receptors: a human donor in good health.

The chain employs TRBV9 and TRBJ2-5; D is ambiguous. Germline V lookup: CDR1 SGDLS, CDR2 YYNGEE. CDR3 length equals 14 residues. Trimming removed 0 bases from V and 4 bases from J, with 10 bases in between. DNA for the CDR3: TGTGCCAGCAGCGTAGGAACTATCCGAGAGACCCAGTACTTC. Its translation is CASSVGTIRETQYF.

This chain joins TRBV5-1 and TRBJ2-7, with 12 nucleotides matching TRBD2. The germline CDR1 and CDR2 sequences are SGHRS and YFSETQ. The CDR3 runs 15 residues. V lost 4 bases to trimming and J lost 5 bases; unmatched junction nucleotides: 7. The CDR3 loop is CASSPLAGGPHEQYF. In DNA form, the CDR3 reads TGCGCCAGCAGCCCCCTAGCGGGGGGGCCCCACGAGCAGTACTTC.